This T cell receptor (beta chain) came from a study of cytomegalovirus exposure and HLA in healthy donors. The primer mix had 60 Vbeta and 13 Jbeta primers. Clones were read by immunoSEQ multiplex PCR, and TCRdb kept only the in-frame ones, dropping some. The sample consists of about 120,000 clones, around 70% of them appearing once. The sequence was collected from a middle-aged woman in good health and CMV-seropositive. Sequencing was carried out using PBMCs.

CDR3: CASSGQDYGYTF. The DNA of the CDR3 is TGTGCCAGTAGCGGACAGGACTATGGCTACACCTTC. This chain joins TRBV19 and TRBJ1-2; 7 nucleotides align to TRBD1. The CDR3 has 12 amino acids. V shed 6 bases and J 3 bases; nucleotides not matched to a gene: 1. Germline CDR1 LNHDA, CDR2 SQIVND (reference sequence).